The entry below describes one T cell receptor (beta chain). Measured with immunoSEQ multiplex PCR; TCRdb has only the in-frame clones, and not every one. Altogether over 150,000 clones are present, 85% to 95% being singletons, with the ten largest covering about 1.4%. This record comes from a study of control samples from healthy donors and cancer patients. This sequence originates from a man under 40 in good health. Material for sequencing was blood.

CDR3 region: CASSLAGANEKLFF. CDR3 in DNA: TGCGCCAGCAGCTTGGCCGGGGCTAATGAAAAACTGTTTTTT. The chain links TRBV5-1 to TRBJ1-4; no reliable D call. This CDR3 is 14 amino acids long. Trimming took 0 bases from V and 3 from J, leaving 6 bases between them. Germline assignment: CDR1 SGHRS and CDR2 YFSETQ.